The next 25 T cell receptor beta chains were all read from a single sample in a study of shared clonotypes between healthy human individuals. Generated by immunoSEQ multiplex PCR, the TCRdb table keeps only in-frame clones and is missing some. The table shows about 1 million clones, with about four fifths occurring only once. Sequencing was carried out using memory CD4+ T cells from PBMCs. Noted subset: CD45RA-negative fraction. The source is a man between 18 and 29 years old in good health. Some clones in this sample may be carry-over from other donors' samples.

J is TRBJ2-2 and V is TRBV9, with TRBD2 matching 10 bases. V was pared by 3 bases and J by 7 bases, with 9 bases of the junction left unmatched. Germline CDR1 and CDR2: SGDLS and YYNGEE. The CDR3 loop spans 16 amino acids. The CDR3 DNA reads as TGTGCCAGCAGCGCGGCTAGCGGGAGCTACGTCGGGGAGCTGTTTTTT. It is translated as CASSAASGSYVGELFF.

Remarks on this clone: Other DNA sequences in this sample translate to the same CDR3. The V and J genes are TRBV9 and TRBJ1-1, with D possibly being TRBD1 (6 bases). Trimming removed 4 bases from V and 3 bases from J, with 10 bases in between. Germline CDR1 is SGDLS and CDR2 is YYNGEE. The CDR3 is 13 amino acids. CDR3 in DNA: TGTGCCAGCAGCTTGGACAGCTACACTGAAGCTTTCTTT. Its translation: CASSLDSYTEAFF.

The chain recombines TRBV7-6 with TRBJ2-7; 9 nucleotides agree with TRBD1. The CDR3 consists of 15 residues. Trimming removed 0 bases from V and 4 bases from J; junction bases left unmatched: 4. Per germline, CDR1 SGHVS and CDR2 FNYEAQ. This CDR3 is CASSLAEGQGYEQYF. CDR3 DNA sequence: TGTGCCAGCAGCTTAGCGGAGGGACAGGGTTACGAGCAGTACTTC. Looking up the rest from reference TRBV7-6 and TRBJ2-7 gives the full variable domain: GAGVSQSPRYKVTKRGQDVALRCDPISGHVSLYWYRQALGQGPEFLTYFNYEAQQDKSGLPNDRFSAERPEGSISTLTIQRTEQRDSAMYRCASSLAEGQGYEQYFGPGTRLTVT.

This chain's CDR3 is CASSLTPVYGYTF. The DNA for the CDR3 is TGTGCCAGCAGCCTCACACCCGTCTATGGCTACACCTTC. The rearrangement uses TRBV6-5 and TRBJ1-2, with unresolved D. Looked up from germline, CDR1 is MNHEY and CDR2 is SVGAGI. The CDR3 extends over 13 amino acids. V gave up 6 bases and J gave up 4 bases, with 12 bases separating them.

This clone was counted once. V gene TRBV7-2 combines with J gene TRBJ2-7, with TRBD1 identical over 8 bases. The CDR3 sequence is 13 residues long. From germline, CDR1 is SGHTA and CDR2 FQGNSA. J was trimmed by 5 bases and V by 5 bases; bases with no gene match: 5. CDR3: CASSRRQGNEQYF. The CDR3 DNA is TGTGCCAGCAGCAGGCGACAGGGGAACGAGCAGTACTTC.

V is TRBV29-1 and J is TRBJ1-2; possible D gene TRBD1, 5 bases. There are 12 residues in the CDR3. The V and J ends lost 3 bases and 7 bases respectively, with 12 bases between them. Germline V gene lookup returns CDR1 SQVTM and CDR2 ANQGSEA. CDR3 sequence: CSVEKGGVGYTF. The CDR3 nucleotides read TGCAGCGTTGAGAAGGGAGGGGTTGGCTACACCTTC.

The chain employs TRBV5-4 and TRBJ1-2, with a tentative D call TRBD1 (6 bases). This CDR3 is built from 15 residues. The germline CDR1 and CDR2 sequences are SGHNT and YYREEE (reference sequence). Trimming cost V 4 bases and J 0 bases, with 13 bases left between them. CDR3 residues: CASSRVGGANYGYTF. DNA for the CDR3: TGTGCCAGCAGCCGGGTGGGGGGCGCTAACTATGGCTACACCTTC. Looking up the rest from reference TRBV5-4 and TRBJ1-2 gives the full variable domain: ETGVTQSPTHLIKTRGQQVTLRCSSQSGHNTVSWYQQALGQGPQFIFQYYREEENGRGNFPPRFSGLQFPNYSSELNVNALELDDSALYLCASSRVGGANYGYTFGSGTRLTVV.

The rearrangement uses TRBV21-1 and TRBJ1-5. TRBV21-1 is described as a pseudogene. The CDR3 runs to 14 residues. CDR3 region: CASSKGTSGQPQHF. As DNA, the CDR3 is TGTGCCAGCAGCAAAGGGACGTCGGGTCAGCCCCAGCATTTT.

The chain links TRBV2 to TRBJ2-5; a weak D match, TRBD2 (5 bases). Between the trimmed V and J ends, which lost 2 bases and 5 bases, there was a span of 12 bases. Germline CDR1 is SNHLY and CDR2 is FYNNEI. The CDR3 length is 14 residues. CDR3 nucleotide sequence: TGTGCCAGCAGTGAACAAGATCCGGGGGAGACCCAGTACTTC. It is translated as CASSEQDPGETQYF.

V and J are TRBV5-4 and TRBJ1-1; perhaps TRBD1 as D (6 bases). Germline loops: CDR1 SGHNT, CDR2 YYREEE (reference sequence). V was clipped by 6 bases and J by 2 bases, with 20 bases between them. The CDR3 has 16 residues. The CDR3 loop reads CASTSGVPEGNTEAFF. CDR3 nucleotide sequence: TGTGCCAGCACCTCAGGGGTACCCGAGGGCAACACTGAAGCTTTCTTT.

This sequence joins TRBV6-1 and TRBJ2-2; possible D gene TRBD2, 6 bases. CDR3 size: 15 residues. CDR1 and CDR2 (germline): MNHNS, SASEGT. V lost 4 bases and J 1 base, leaving 10 bases between the germline ends. The CDR3 DNA reads as TGTGCCAGCAGTGTAGACGGGAGGAACACCGGGGAGCTGTTTTTT. Its protein product is CASSVDGRNTGELFF.

This chain links TRBV5-6 with TRBJ2-7; D is undetermined. V was trimmed by 0 bases and J by 0 bases, leaving 7 bases between them. Germline V gene lookup returns CDR1 SGHDT and CDR2 YYEEEE. The CDR3 length is 14 residues. The CDR3 nucleotides read TGTGCCAGCAGCTTGGCTACGGTCTCCTACGAGCAGTACTTC. It specifies CASSLATVSYEQYF.

This chain links TRBV7-8 with TRBJ2-1, with 12 bases lining up with TRBD2. CDR1 and CDR2 (germline): SGHVS, FQNEAQ. The CDR3 spans 15 residues. The trim removed 6 bases at V and 6 bases at J, leaving 6 bases unmatched. The CDR3 region has the DNA TGTGCCAGCAGTAGACCACTAGCGGGAGGCAATGAGCAGTTCTTC. Amino acid sequence: CASSRPLAGGNEQFF.

The chain combines TRBV5-1 with TRBJ1-5, with D possibly TRBD1 on 6 matching bases. The CDR3 is 14 amino acids. V was trimmed by 4 bases and J by 8 bases, leaving 16 bases between them. Per the germline V gene, CDR1 is SGHRS and CDR2 is YFSETQ. The CDR3 DNA sequence: TGCGCCAGCAGCACCGGGACAACCTCGGAGCCCCAGCATTTT. It yields the protein CASSTGTTSEPQHF.

CDR3 in amino acids: CASSMSGGGFGEQFF. The CDR3 DNA reads TGTGCCAGTAGTATGAGCGGAGGGGGGTTTGGGGAGCAGTTCTTC. V and J are TRBV19 and TRBJ2-1, with D perhaps given as TRBD1 or TRBD2 (6 bases each). Trimming cost V 3 bases and J 10 bases, with 19 bases left between them. Germline CDR1 is LNHDA and CDR2 is SQIVND (reference sequence). CDR3 length: 15 residues.

The J gene is TRBJ2-7, the V gene TRBV23-1, with 11 bases matching TRBD1. TRBV23-1 is an ORF, with its function uncertain. Trimming cost V 0 bases and J 1 base; bases outside gene matches: 2. This CDR3 contains 16 residues. CDR3 loop: CASSQSGQGGSYEQYF. In nucleotides, the CDR3 is TGCGCCAGCAGTCAATCGGGACAGGGGGGGTCCTACGAGCAGTACTTC.

The chain couples TRBV4-2 to TRBJ2-1, with TRBD2 matching over 10 bases. CDR3 length: 14 residues. The germline V gene encodes CDR1 LGHNA and CDR2 YNFKEQ. Losses at the gene ends were 5 bases for V and 8 bases for J; bases not matched to a gene: 6. The CDR3 loop reads CASSSEREGDEQFF. CDR3 nucleotides: TGTGCCAGCAGCTCCGAGCGGGAGGGCGATGAGCAGTTCTTC.

V is TRBV27 and J is TRBJ1-2; D not certain. The CDR3 is made up of 16 amino acids. With 2 bases removed from V and 8 bases from J, the gap between germline ends came to 21 bases. Germline V lookup: CDR1 MNHEY, CDR2 SMNVEV (reference sequence). CDR3 sequence: CASSLDGLVTYRGYTF. The CDR3 bases are TGTGCCAGCAGTTTAGACGGTTTGGTGACGTATAGAGGCTACACCTTC.

The V and J genes are TRBV9 and TRBJ2-1; no reliable D call. V lost 4 bases to trimming and J lost 0 bases, with 14 bases between them. Germline CDR1 reads SGDLS; CDR2 reads YYNGEE. The CDR3 consists of 16 residues. The CDR3 sequence is CASSPRGRSSYNEQFF. DNA of the CDR3: TGTGCCAGCAGCCCCCGAGGAAGGAGCTCCTACAATGAGCAGTTCTTC.

This chain connects TRBV12-5 to TRBJ2-3; no definite D call. Germline V gene lookup returns CDR1 LGHNT and CDR2 FRNRAP. V was clipped by 0 bases and J by 7 bases, with 17 bases between them. The CDR3 covers 16 residues. This CDR3 is CASGLVVNSLPYTQYF. CDR3 nucleotides: TGTGCTAGTGGTTTGGTAGTAAACAGCTTGCCTTATACGCAGTATTTT.

With respect to this clone: Different DNA sequences within this sample yield the same CDR3. The V call is TRBV2, the J call TRBJ1-1; D not resolved. The CDR3 runs 13 residues. Deletions cut 3 bases from V and 2 bases from J, with 7 bases between. Per germline, CDR1 SNHLY and CDR2 FYNNEI. The CDR3 nucleotides read TGTGCCAGCAGTGAGGAAGTAAACACTGAAGCTTTCTTT. It encodes CASSEEVNTEAFF.

The V and J genes are TRBV5-1 and TRBJ2-1; TRBD2 aligns across 12 bases. The CDR3 spans 15 residues. Germline-derived CDR1 and CDR2 are SGHRS and YFSETQ. J was trimmed by 5 bases and V by 4 bases; bases with no gene match: 4. Here the CDR3 DNA reads TGCGCCAGCAGCCCAAGGACTAGCGGGAACAATGAGCAGTTCTTC. It codes for CASSPRTSGNNEQFF.

This clone has only a few counts. The rearrangement uses TRBV2 and TRBJ2-6, with TRBD2 as a possible D gene (5 bases). CDR1 and CDR2 from the germline V gene are SNHLY and FYNNEI. V shed 5 bases and J shed 2 bases, with 19 bases lying between them. The CDR3 runs 18 residues. For the CDR3, the DNA is TGTGCCAGCAGTAACGGGCCCTCTCGGGGAGCTGGGGCCAACGTCCTGACTTTC. Its protein product is CASSNGPSRGAGANVLTF.

The CDR3 spells CSAGTGVNNEQFF. The CDR3 bases are TGCAGCGCCGGGACAGGGGTGAACAATGAGCAGTTCTTC. The chain carries TRBV29-1 and TRBJ2-1, with TRBD1 identical over 10 bases. This CDR3 has 13 residues. Looked up from germline, CDR1 is SQVTM and CDR2 is ANQGSEA. V was clipped by 7 bases and J by 5 bases; unmatched bases: 5.

The rearrangement links TRBV7-2 to TRBJ2-3, with D tentatively TRBD2 (6 bases). The V gene's germline CDR1 is SGHTA and CDR2 FQGNSA. This CDR3 is built from 18 residues. Trimming left V 5 bases short and J 5 bases short, with 26 bases between. CDR3 DNA: TGTGCCAGCAGCCTAATCCCGGTGGGGGGATCGAGGCTAGATACGCAGTATTTT. Translation: CASSLIPVGGSRLDTQYF.